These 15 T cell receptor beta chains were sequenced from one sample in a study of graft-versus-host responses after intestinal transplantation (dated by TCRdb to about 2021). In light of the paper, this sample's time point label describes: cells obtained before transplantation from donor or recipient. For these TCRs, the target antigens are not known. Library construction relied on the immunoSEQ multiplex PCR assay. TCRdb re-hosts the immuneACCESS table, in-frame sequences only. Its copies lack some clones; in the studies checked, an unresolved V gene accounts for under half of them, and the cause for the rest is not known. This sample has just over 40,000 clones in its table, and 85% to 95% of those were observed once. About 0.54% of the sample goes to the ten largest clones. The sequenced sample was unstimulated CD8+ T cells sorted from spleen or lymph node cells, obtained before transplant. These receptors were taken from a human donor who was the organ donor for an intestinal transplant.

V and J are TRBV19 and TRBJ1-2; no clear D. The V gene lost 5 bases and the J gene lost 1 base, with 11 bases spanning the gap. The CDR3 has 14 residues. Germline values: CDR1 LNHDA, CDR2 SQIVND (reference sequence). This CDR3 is CASSFSQINYGYTF. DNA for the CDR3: TGTGCCAGTAGTTTCTCGCAGATTAACTATGGCTACACCTTC.

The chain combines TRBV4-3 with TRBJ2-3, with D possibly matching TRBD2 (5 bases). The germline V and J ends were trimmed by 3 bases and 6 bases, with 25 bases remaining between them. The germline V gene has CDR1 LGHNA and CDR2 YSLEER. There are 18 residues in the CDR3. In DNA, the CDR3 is TGCGCCAGCAGCCATAGGCCGCTTGGTTGGCTAGCCGAGGATACGCAGTATTTT. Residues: CASSHRPLGWLAEDTQYF.

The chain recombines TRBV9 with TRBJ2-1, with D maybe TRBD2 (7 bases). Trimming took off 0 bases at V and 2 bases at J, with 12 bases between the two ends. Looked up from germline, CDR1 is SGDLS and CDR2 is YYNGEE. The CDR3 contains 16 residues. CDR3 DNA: TGTGCCAGCAGCGTAGAAGCGGGGACACCCTACAATGAGCAGTTCTTC. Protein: CASSVEAGTPYNEQFF. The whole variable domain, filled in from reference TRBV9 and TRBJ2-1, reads DSGVTQTPKHLITATGQRVTLRCSPRSGDLSVYWYQQSLDQGLQFLIQYYNGEERAKGNILERFSAQQFPDLHSELNLSSLELGDSALYFCASSVEAGTPYNEQFFGPGTRLTVL.

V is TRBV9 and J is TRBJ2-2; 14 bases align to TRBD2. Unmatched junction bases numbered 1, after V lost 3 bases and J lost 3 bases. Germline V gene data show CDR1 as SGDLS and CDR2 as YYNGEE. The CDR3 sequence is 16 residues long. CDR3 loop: CASSGGLAGDTGELFF. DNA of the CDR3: TGTGCCAGCAGCGGGGGACTAGCGGGGGACACCGGGGAGCTGTTTTTT.

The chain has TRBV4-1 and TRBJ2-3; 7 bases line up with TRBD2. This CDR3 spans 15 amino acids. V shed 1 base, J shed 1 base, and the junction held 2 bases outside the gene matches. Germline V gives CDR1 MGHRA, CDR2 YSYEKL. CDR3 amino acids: CASSQVLAGTDTQYF. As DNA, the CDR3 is TGCGCCAGCAGCCAAGTTCTAGCGGGCACAGATACGCAGTATTTT.

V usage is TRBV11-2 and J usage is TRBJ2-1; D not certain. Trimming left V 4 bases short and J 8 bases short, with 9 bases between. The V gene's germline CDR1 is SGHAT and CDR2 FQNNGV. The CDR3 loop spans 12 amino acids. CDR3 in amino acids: CASSSNGDEQFF. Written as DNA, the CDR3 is TGTGCCAGCAGCTCGAATGGTGATGAGCAGTTCTTC.

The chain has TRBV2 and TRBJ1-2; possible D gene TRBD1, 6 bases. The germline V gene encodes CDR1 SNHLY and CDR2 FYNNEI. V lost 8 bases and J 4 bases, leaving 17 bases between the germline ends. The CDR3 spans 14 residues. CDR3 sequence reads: CASQLGAPSYGYTF. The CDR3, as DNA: TGTGCCAGCCAATTGGGGGCACCGAGCTATGGCTACACCTTC.

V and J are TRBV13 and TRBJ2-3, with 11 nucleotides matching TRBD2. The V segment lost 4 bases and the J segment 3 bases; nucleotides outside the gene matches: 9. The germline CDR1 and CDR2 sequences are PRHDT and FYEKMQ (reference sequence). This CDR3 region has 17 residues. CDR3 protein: CASSSVAGGHLTDTQYF. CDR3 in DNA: TGTGCCAGCAGCTCCGTAGCGGGGGGGCATTTAACAGATACGCAGTATTTT.

CDR3: CAWIGQGARPYGYTF. CDR3 coding DNA: TGTGCCTGGATCGGACAGGGGGCGCGACCGTATGGCTACACCTTC. The rearrangement joins TRBV30 to TRBJ1-2; 11 bases agree with TRBD1. CDR1 GTSNPN and CDR2 SVGIG come from the germline V gene (reference sequence). CDR3 size: 15 residues. Trimming at V came to 4 bases and at J to 5 bases, leaving 9 bases not matched to a gene.

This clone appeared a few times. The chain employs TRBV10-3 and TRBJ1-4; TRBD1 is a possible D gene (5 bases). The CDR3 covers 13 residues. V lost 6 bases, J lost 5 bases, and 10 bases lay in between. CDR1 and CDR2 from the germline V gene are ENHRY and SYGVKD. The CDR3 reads CAISTDSNEKLFF. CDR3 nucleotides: TGTGCCATCAGCACAGACAGCAATGAAAAACTGTTTTTT.

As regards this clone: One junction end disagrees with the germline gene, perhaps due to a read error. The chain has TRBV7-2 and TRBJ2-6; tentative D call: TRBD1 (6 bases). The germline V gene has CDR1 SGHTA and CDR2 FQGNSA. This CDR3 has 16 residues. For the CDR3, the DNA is TGTGCCAGCAGCTCGACAGGATTATCTGGGGCCAACGTCCTGGCTTTC. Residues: CASSSTGLSGANVLAF.

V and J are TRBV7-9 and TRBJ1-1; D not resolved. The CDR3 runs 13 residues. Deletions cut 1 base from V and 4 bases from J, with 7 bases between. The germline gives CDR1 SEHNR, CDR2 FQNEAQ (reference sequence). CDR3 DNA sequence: TGTGCCAGCAGCTTAGGGTATGGCACTGAAGCTTTCTTT. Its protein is CASSLGYGTEAFF.

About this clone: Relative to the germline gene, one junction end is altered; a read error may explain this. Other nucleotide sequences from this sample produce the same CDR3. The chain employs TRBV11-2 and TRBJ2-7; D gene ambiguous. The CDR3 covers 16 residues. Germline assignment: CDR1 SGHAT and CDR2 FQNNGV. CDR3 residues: CASSLVGVNPLYEQYF. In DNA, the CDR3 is TGCGCCAGCAGCTTAGTCGGCGTAAATCCTCTCTACGAGCAGTACTTC.

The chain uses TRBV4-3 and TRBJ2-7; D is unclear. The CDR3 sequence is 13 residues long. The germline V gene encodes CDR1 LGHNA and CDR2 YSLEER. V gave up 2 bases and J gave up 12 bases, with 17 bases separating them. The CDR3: CASSQSVTTESYF. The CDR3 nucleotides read TGCGCCAGCAGCCAATCAGTAACCACCGAGTCGTACTTC.

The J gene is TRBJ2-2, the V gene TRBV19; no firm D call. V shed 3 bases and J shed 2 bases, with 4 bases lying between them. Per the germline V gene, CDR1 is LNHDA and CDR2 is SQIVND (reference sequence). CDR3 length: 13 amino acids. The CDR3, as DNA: TGTGCCAGTAGTATGGGCAACACCGGGGAGCTGTTTTTT. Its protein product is CASSMGNTGELFF.